The present T cell receptor (beta chain) was sequenced within a study of cytomegalovirus exposure and HLA in healthy donors. Primers included in the PCR were 60 Vbeta and 13 Jbeta primers. Clones were read by immunoSEQ multiplex PCR, and TCRdb kept only the in-frame ones, dropping some. The data hold some 190,000 clones, with around 85% observed a single time. This TCR was recovered from a man between 18 and 35 years old in good health and CMV-seronegative. Sequencing used PBMCs.

CDR3 sequence reads: CASSSGRRGARETQYF. CDR3 DNA: TGTGCCAGCAGCTCGGGACGGCGGGGGGCGAGGGAGACCCAGTACTTC. The chain employs TRBV5-4 and TRBJ2-5; TRBD2 aligns across 8 bases. Trimming cost V 3 bases and J 5 bases; bases outside gene matches: 12. CDR1 is SGHNT and CDR2 is YYREEE in the germline V gene (reference sequence). The CDR3 loop spans 16 amino acids. Filled out from reference TRBV5-4 and TRBJ2-5, the complete variable domain reads ETGVTQSPTHLIKTRGQQVTLRCSSQSGHNTVSWYQQALGQGPQFIFQYYREEENGRGNFPPRFSGLQFPNYSSELNVNALELDDSALYLCASSSGRRGARETQYFGPGTRLLVL.